Listed below are T cell receptor beta chains from one sample, sequenced in a study of T cells in Graves' hyperthyroidism and ophthalmopathy. TCRdb used MiXCR to reprocess the multiplex PCR reads, holding one entry per CDR3 protein. The sample records around 300,000 distinct CDR3 sequences, approximately 12% being singletons. Sequencing input: blood. These receptors all come from a woman aged 25 to 45 with Graves' hyperthyroidism that later progressed to Graves' ophthalmopathy. Each CDR3 is given with its conserved first and last residue. The D gene is left open where the match is weak. Clone size, where shown, is once, few, many, or a class for clones that have expanded.

D: .; J: TRBJ2-2; V: TRBV24-1; size: .; DNA: TGTGCCACCAGTGAGGGGGGCGTCACCGGGGAGCTGTTTTTT; CDR3: CATSEGGVTGELFF
D: TRBD1; J: TRBJ1-1; V: TRBV7-8; size: many; DNA: TGTGCCATTCCGAACCGGGACAGGGGAACTGAAGCTTTCTTT; CDR3: CAIPNRDRGTEAFF
D: .; J: TRBJ1-2; V: TRBV30; size: many; DNA: TGTGCCTGGATAGGAACACCACACTATGGCTACACCTTC; CDR3: CAWIGTPHYGYTF
D: .; J: TRBJ2-5; V: TRBV7-2; size: .; DNA: TGTGCCAGCAGCTTGGGACCCGGAGAGACCCAGTACTTC; CDR3: CASSLGPGETQYF
D: .; J: TRBJ1-2; V: TRBV7-8; size: once; DNA: TGTGCCAGCAGCTTAGCTCTGGCGGACTATGGCTACACCTTC; CDR3: CASSLALADYGYTF
D: .; J: TRBJ2-5; V: TRBV5-6; size: few; DNA: TGTGCCAGCAGCTTGAACGTAGAGACCCAGTACTTC; CDR3: CASSLNVETQYF
D: .; J: TRBJ2-7; V: TRBV30; size: many; DNA: TGTGCCTGGACTCGACGACGACAGGACACCTACGAGCAGTACTTC; CDR3: CAWTRRRQDTYEQYF
D: .; J: TRBJ2-3; V: TRBV5-1; size: many; DNA: TGCGCCAGCAGCCTGGTGGACGGTCGCACAGATACGCAGTATTTT; CDR3: CASSLVDGRTDTQYF
D: .; J: TRBJ2-1; V: TRBV6-1; size: many; DNA: TGTGCCAGCCGGACGTCAGTCGGCAATGAGCAGTTCTTC; CDR3: CASRTSVGNEQFF
D: .; J: TRBJ2-4; V: TRBV12-5; size: many; DNA: TGTGCTAAAAGGGGGAAACCAGCCAAAAACATTCAGTACTTC; CDR3: CAKRGKPAKNIQYF